This TCR beta chain was retrieved from a study of blood T cell repertoires in COVID-19 (dated by TCRdb to 2018 to 2020). Background on the whole study: Collaborator samples came from the United States, Italy and Spain and covered acute and convalescent phases of COVID-19. The prospective study material was composed of cDNA or gDNA derived from T cells, B-cell-depleted T cells, or PBMCs. The dataset comprised deeply sampled blood TCRbeta repertoires from subjects exposed to, actively infected with, or recovered from COVID-19. The repertoires were released in a freely available public database meant as a resource for research on the immune response to SARS-CoV-2. Samples were obtained from the ongoing ImmuneRACE study (first 160 participants) and from roughly 1,300 subjects provided by 6 global collaborators. The sample metadata nearly always contained a de-identified subject ID, COVID-19 status, age in years and sex. HLA class I and class II types, where available, came from metadata supplied by the sample provider rather than from assay-based typing.

Taken from cysteine to phenylalanine, the CDR3 has 14 residues. Of all the DNA, just the CDR3 is kept, 42 bases in frame from base 1. Results and caveats for the whole study, not just this receptor: How much clinical and demographic metadata was included differed by source and by participant, and the metadata was provided uncurated.

The collaborating institutions used their own protocols to collect whole blood in K2EDTA tubes. For TCRbeta analysis, collaborators shipped samples in one of three forms: frozen whole blood, isolated PBMCs, or DNA extracted from either of those sample types. This clone turned up a few times. Its antigen remains unidentified. Qualities for individual bases were not recorded, and no much larger clone is one base off. TCRbeta CDR3 regions were amplified from genomic DNA using the immunoSEQ Assay, a bias-controlled multiplex PCR. The paper's processing steps were these. Nucleated cell counts per sample were estimated from amplification of reference gene primers within the assay. To quantify the absolute abundance of each unique TCRbeta CDR3 rearrangement, sequence reads were collapsed and filtered. For each sample, productive Simpson clonality was calculated as the square root of Simpson's diversity index over productive rearrangements. This immuneACCESS table, as held by TCRdb, lists in-frame sequences with V and J called but not all clones. Of the missing ones, under half trace to an unresolved V gene in checked studies; the others have no known cause. V, J and clone size were drawn from that table, and D and trimming were deduced from the DNA. The sample table records tens of thousands of clones; 85% of these occur just once. Approximately 40% of the sample is in the top ten clones.

The material sequenced was peripheral blood. This receptor was identified in a man older than 75 with acute or convalescent COVID-19. The chain is assembled from TRBV1 and TRBJ2-1; TRBD2, as called in the table, went unchecked against the DNA. TRBV1 is assigned pseudogene status. In nucleotide form, the sequence is TGCACCAGCAGCCGACTGGACTTTAGAGATGAGCAGTTCTTC. The encoded protein is CTSSRLDFRDEQFF.